This TCR beta chain was obtained from a study of Graves' ophthalmopathy and Graves' hyperthyroidism. The CDR3 spans 14 residues. Germline lookup yields CDR1 SGHTA and CDR2 FQGTGA. Trimming took 5 bases from V and 9 from J; bases not matched to a gene: 8. This clonotype has at least ten counts. Its antigen is undetermined. Study-level findings and limits: Detected in blood as well were most expanded thyroid clonotypes with frequency above 0.001.

Beta-chain TCR CDR3 regions were amplified from RNA transcripts. Following a first-round RT-PCR that used HTBI primers, a second-round multiplex PCR was carried out. A single record per CDR3 protein comes from TCRdb applying MiXCR to the multiplex PCR reads. This sample has some 380,000 distinct CDR3 sequences, with 15% to 17% found just once. Establishment of the diagnosis relied upon clinical symptoms, serum thyroxine, TRAb, thyroid ultrasound and orbital computed tomography. Out of around 9.7 ml of fresh peripheral blood, PBMCs were obtained. This TCR derives from a woman younger than 30 with stable Graves' hyperthyroidism. Source material: peripheral blood. V gene TRBV7-3 combines with J gene TRBJ2-4; 9 nucleotides align to TRBD2. This chain's CDR3 is CASSPRGGVGIQYF. CDR3 nucleotide sequence: TGTGCCAGCAGCCCGCGGGGGGGGGTTGGCATTCAGTACTTC.